This TCR beta chain was profiled in a study of Tregs in tolerant kidney transplant recipients. TCRdb's table, derived via immunoSEQ multiplex PCR, lists solely in-frame clones and lacks some. The sample records approximately 90,000 clones, roughly 93% being singletons. Study-wide findings and caveats: Expanding Tregs on activated donor B cells appeared to best identify donor-specific TCRbeta clones. Biological reproducibility was not directly addressed in this study.

In germline, CDR1 is MNHNS, CDR2 SASEGT. Trimming took 3 bases from V and 8 from J, leaving 19 bases between them. The CDR3 sequence is 15 residues long. Recipients received nonmyeloablative bone marrow transplants from related graft donors, with transient mixed chimerism. For this clone: Its antigen is not known.

The source was CD4+ T cells from blood (PBMCs), collected 12 months after the transplant. The chain recombines TRBV6-1 with TRBJ1-2; D might be TRBD1 (5 bases). This TCR was recovered from a human patient who received a combined kidney and bone marrow transplant. Some T cells may be supplied by the graft donor. The CDR3 region has the DNA TGTGCCAGCAGTGATTGGGGCAGGACGCTGGACGGCTACACCTTC. This translates into CASSDWGRTLDGYTF.